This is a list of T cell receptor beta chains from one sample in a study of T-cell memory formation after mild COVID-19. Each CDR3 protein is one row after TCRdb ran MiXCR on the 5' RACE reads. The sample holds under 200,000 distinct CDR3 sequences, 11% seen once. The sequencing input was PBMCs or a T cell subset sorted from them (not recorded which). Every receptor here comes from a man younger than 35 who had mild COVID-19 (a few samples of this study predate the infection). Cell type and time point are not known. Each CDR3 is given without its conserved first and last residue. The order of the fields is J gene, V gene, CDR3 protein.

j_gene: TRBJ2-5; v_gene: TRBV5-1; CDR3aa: ASSFTGPQETQY
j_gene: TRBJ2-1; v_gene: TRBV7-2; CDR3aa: ASRTGAYNEQF
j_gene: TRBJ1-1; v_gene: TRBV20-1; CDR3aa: SATDPLNTEAF
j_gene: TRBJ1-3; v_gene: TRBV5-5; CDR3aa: ASSLGGRDTIY
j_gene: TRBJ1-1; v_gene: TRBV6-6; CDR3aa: ASKRVNTEAF
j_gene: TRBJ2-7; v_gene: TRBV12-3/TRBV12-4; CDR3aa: ASTTLDSSYEQY
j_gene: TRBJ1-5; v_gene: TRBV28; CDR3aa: ASNGRNNQPQH
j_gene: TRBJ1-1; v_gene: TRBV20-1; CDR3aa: SARGGLQGATEAF
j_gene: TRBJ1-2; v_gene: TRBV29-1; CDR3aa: SVEDLEGSGGYT
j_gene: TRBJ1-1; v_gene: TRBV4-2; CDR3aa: ASSQSGGGNTEAF